One T cell receptor (beta chain) is described in this entry. The antigen is not known. Each CDR3 protein is one row after TCRdb ran MiXCR on the reads. The sample consists of nearly 700,000 distinct CDR3 sequences, 30% to 35% of them appearing once. This record belongs to a study of T cell repertoires in cytomegalovirus infection. Germline V gives CDR1 MNHNS, CDR2 SASEGT. V was pared by 6 bases and J by 1 base, with 12 bases between. The CDR3 spans 14 residues. The V call is TRBV6-1, the J call TRBJ2-5, with a tentative D call TRBD1 (5 bases). This specimen consisted of cultured PBMCs, obtained from culture after CMV antigen stimulation. The clonotype originates from a human donor in good health (CMV status not recorded). Some clones in this sample may be carry-over from other donors' samples. CDR3: CASSQQGSQETQYF. The CDR3 DNA reads as TGTGCCAGCAGCCAGCAGGGATCCCAAGAGACCCAGTACTTC.